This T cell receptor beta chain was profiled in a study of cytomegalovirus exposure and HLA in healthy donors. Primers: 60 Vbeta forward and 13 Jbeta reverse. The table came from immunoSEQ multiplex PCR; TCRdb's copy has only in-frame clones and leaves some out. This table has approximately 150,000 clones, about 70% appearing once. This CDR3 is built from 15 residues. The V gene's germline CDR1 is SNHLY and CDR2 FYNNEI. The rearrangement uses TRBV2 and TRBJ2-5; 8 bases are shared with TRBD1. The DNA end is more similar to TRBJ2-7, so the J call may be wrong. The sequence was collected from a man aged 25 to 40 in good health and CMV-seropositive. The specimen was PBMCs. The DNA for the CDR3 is TGTGCCAGCAGTGACCCGCAGGGGGCCGCTTACGAGCAGTACTTC. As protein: CASSDPQGAAYEQYF.